Each of the 32 T cell receptor beta chains below was sequenced from the same sample in a study of shared clonotypes between healthy human individuals (dated by TCRdb to the early 2020s). Preparation of the library involved the immunoSEQ multiplex PCR assay. TCRdb retrieved this table from immuneACCESS and kept in-frame rearrangements only. Not all clones are present; in checked studies, unresolved V genes account for under half, and no reason is known for the remainder. For this sample the table gives some 2,500,000 clones, of which under 95% were detected only once. Approximately 0.36% of the sample lies in the top ten. Material: naive CD4+ T cells from PBMCs. Sample cell subset or site, as interpreted from the label and publication: CD45RA+ positively selected. These receptors all stem from a man between 18 and 35 years old in good health. Some clones in this sample may be carry-over from other donors' samples.

This chain links TRBV5-1 with TRBJ2-3; 9 positions agree with TRBD2. V trimming: 4 bases; J trimming: 1 base; junction bases outside the gene matches: 7. This CDR3 comprises 16 residues. Germline lookup yields CDR1 SGHRS and CDR2 YFSETQ. Here the CDR3 reads CASSLGVAGGTDTQYF. DNA of the CDR3: TGCGCCAGCAGCCTAGGGGTAGCGGGAGGCACAGATACGCAGTATTTT.

V is TRBV11-2 and J is TRBJ2-1, with D perhaps matching TRBD2 (6 bases). The CDR3 runs to 17 residues. Germline V gives CDR1 SGHAT, CDR2 FQNNGV. V was trimmed by 1 base and J by 1 base, leaving 14 bases between them. The CDR3 DNA is TGTGCCAGCAGCTTAGGAGGTTGGGGGAGGTCCTACAATGAGCAGTTCTTC. Translation: CASSLGGWGRSYNEQFF.

The chain combines TRBV5-1 with TRBJ1-1; D remains ambiguous. Germline CDR1 reads SGHRS; CDR2 reads YFSETQ. CDR3 size: 15 residues. V lost 4 bases and J lost 1, with 14 bases in between. The CDR3 loop reads CASSLPGRGNTEAFF. The CDR3, as DNA: TGCGCCAGCAGCCTCCCTGGGAGAGGGAACACTGAAGCTTTCTTT.

The chain recombines TRBV28 with TRBJ1-1, with a possible D match to TRBD1 (5 bases). The CDR3 length is 15 residues. V dropped 4 bases and J dropped 7 bases, with 19 bases sitting between them. In germline, CDR1 is MDHEN, CDR2 SYDVKM. The CDR3 DNA follows: TGTGCCAGCAGTTATACGGACATCCTTGCCGGTGAAGCTTTCTTT. As protein: CASSYTDILAGEAFF.

This chain uses TRBV25-1 with TRBJ2-1; D not certain. With 3 bases removed from V and 7 bases from J, the gap between germline ends came to 16 bases. Germline-derived CDR1 and CDR2 are MGHDK and SYGVNS. The CDR3 consists of 15 residues. CDR3 nucleotides: TGTGCCAGCAGTGAGTCTAGACTTCGAGGAAATGAGCAGTTCTTC. The encoded protein is CASSESRLRGNEQFF. Combining the CDR3 with reference TRBV25-1 and TRBJ2-1 gives the whole variable domain EADIYQTPRYLVIGTGKKITLECSQTMGHDKMYWYQQDPGMELHLIHYSYGVNSTEKGDLSSESTVSRIRTEHFPLTLESARPSHTSQYLCASSESRLRGNEQFFGPGTRLTVL.

The chain employs TRBV11-2 and TRBJ1-3; 9 bases match TRBD1. Trimming took 4 bases from V and 4 from J; bases not matched to a gene: 8. The CDR3 sequence is 16 residues long. CDR1 SGHAT and CDR2 FQNNGV come from the germline V gene. This CDR3 is CASSSRAGTGGNTIYF. The DNA for the CDR3 is TGTGCCAGCAGCTCAAGAGCCGGGACAGGGGGAAACACCATATATTTT.

The J gene is TRBJ2-4, the V gene TRBV7-2; possible D gene TRBD1, 6 bases. Per germline, CDR1 SGHTA and CDR2 FQGNSA. V lost 0 bases, J lost 5 bases, and 8 bases lay in between. CDR3 size: 14 residues. CDR3 DNA sequence: TGTGCCAGCAGCTTAGCACAGGGCCAAAACATTCAGTACTTC. Protein product: CASSLAQGQNIQYF.

In its sample, this clone was seen once. The V and J genes are TRBV28 and TRBJ1-1; D is ambiguous. CDR1 and CDR2 (germline): MDHEN, SYDVKM. V was cut by 4 bases and J by 7 bases, with 19 bases left in between. The CDR3 length is 15 residues. The CDR3 nucleotides read TGTGCCAGCAGTTCAACCTTGCCAGCCGACAATGAAGCTTTCTTT. Its translation: CASSSTLPADNEAFF.

Points on this clone: At one boundary the junction diverges from the germline segment, which might be a read error. This chain joins TRBV6-6 and TRBJ1-6, with D perhaps TRBD1 (5 bases). The CDR3 length is 12 residues. In germline, CDR1 is MNHNY, CDR2 SVGAGI (reference sequence). CDR3 residues: CASSYSGGTDRF. CDR3 DNA: TGTGCCAGCAGTTACTCGGGTGGGACGGATCGTTTT.

A note on this clone: Other DNA variants within this sample encode the same CDR3. The chain couples TRBV5-1 to TRBJ2-7, with D possibly matching TRBD1 (6 bases). Germline values: CDR1 SGHRS, CDR2 YFSETQ. This CDR3 comprises 12 residues. V lost 1 base, J lost 4 bases, and 6 bases lay in between. Written as DNA, the CDR3 is TGCGCCAGCAGCTTGAGGGGGTACGAGCAGTACTTC. Translating gives CASSLRGYEQYF.

The J gene is TRBJ2-7, the V gene TRBV2; possible D gene TRBD2, 6 bases. In germline, CDR1 is SNHLY, CDR2 FYNNEI. V gave up 4 bases and J gave up 1 base, with 23 bases separating them. The CDR3 is made up of 18 amino acids. The CDR3 DNA reads TGTGCCAGCAGTGGAACTGGGCGTCTTGGAGGGCGTTCCTACGAGCAGTACTTC. Its translation is CASSGTGRLGGRSYEQYF. The full variable domain, with the rest looked up from reference TRBV2 and TRBJ2-7, is EPEVTQTPSHQVTQMGQEVILRCVPISNHLYFYWYRQILGQKVEFLVSFYNNEISEKSEIFDDQFSVERPDGSNFTLKIRSTKLEDSAMYFCASSGTGRLGGRSYEQYFGPGTRLTVT.

This chain connects TRBV28 to TRBJ1-5; 7 positions match TRBD1. CDR1 is MDHEN and CDR2 is SYDVKM in the germline V gene. The CDR3 loop spans 14 amino acids. J was trimmed by 7 bases and V by 5 bases; bases with no gene match: 8. CDR3 region: CASSPGGTIQPQHF. CDR3 DNA sequence: TGTGCCAGCAGTCCAGGGGGGACGATACAGCCCCAGCATTTT.

The V call is TRBV6-4, the J call TRBJ2-1, with TRBD2 identical over 10 bases. Losses at the gene ends were 6 bases for V and 8 bases for J; bases not matched to a gene: 10. The germline V gene encodes CDR1 MRHNA and CDR2 SNTAGT. This CDR3 has 15 residues. CDR3 loop: CASSEASGSSYEQFF. DNA of the CDR3: TGTGCCAGCAGCGAAGCTAGCGGGAGTTCCTATGAGCAGTTCTTC.

The V and J genes are TRBV9 and TRBJ1-5; no clear D gene. The CDR3 length is 14 residues. Germline CDR1 reads SGDLS; CDR2 reads YYNGEE. V was clipped by 3 bases and J by 7 bases, with 14 bases between them. The CDR3 is CASSGGGSVQPQHF. CDR3 DNA: TGTGCCAGCAGCGGCGGAGGCTCGGTACAGCCCCAGCATTTT.

This rearrangement joins TRBV15 to TRBJ2-1; D is perhaps TRBD1 or TRBD2 (7 bases each). The CDR3 totals 15 residues. V was shortened by 0 bases and J by 9 bases, with 15 bases between the two germline ends. Germline CDR1 is LNHNV and CDR2 is YYDKDF (reference sequence). The CDR3 DNA follows: TGTGCCACCAGCAGAGATCGAGCAGGGGGGGCTGAGCAGTTCTTC. It codes for CATSRDRAGGAEQFF.

This clone appeared a single time. V usage is TRBV15 and J usage is TRBJ2-1; possible D gene TRBD2, 5 bases. This CDR3 contains 14 residues. With 1 base removed from V and 2 bases from J, the gap between germline ends came to 6 bases. Germline CDR1 reads LNHNV; CDR2 reads YYDKDF (reference sequence). The CDR3 region has the DNA TGTGCCACCAGCAGAGGGGAGACCTACAATGAGCAGTTCTTC. This codes for CATSRGETYNEQFF. The entire variable domain, with the rest obtained from reference TRBV15 and TRBJ2-1, is as follows: DAMVIQNPRYQVTQFGKPVTLSCSQTLNHNVMYWYQQKSSQAPKLLFHYYDKDFNNEADTPDNFQSRRPNTSFCFLDIRSPGLGDTAMYLCATSRGETYNEQFFGPGTRLTVL.

This clone appeared a single time. V usage is TRBV2 and J usage is TRBJ2-5; a possible D gene is TRBD2 (5 bases). The CDR3 covers 16 residues. V shed 0 bases and J shed 3 bases, with 14 bases lying between them. The V gene's germline CDR1 is SNHLY and CDR2 FYNNEI. DNA of the CDR3: TGTGCCAGCAGTGAAGCGCTCGTAGGAGGCGAAGAGACCCAGTACTTC. Translated: CASSEALVGGEETQYF.

This chain links TRBV6-1 with TRBJ1-5; weak D call: TRBD1 (6 bases). The CDR3 totals 15 residues. V lost 4 bases and J lost 2, with 12 bases in between. Germline V gives CDR1 MNHNS, CDR2 SASEGT. The CDR3 sequence: CASSAGDLGNQPQHF. CDR3 bases: TGTGCCAGCAGTGCAGGGGATCTGGGCAATCAGCCCCAGCATTTT.

The J gene is TRBJ2-1, the V gene TRBV5-1; 9 positions match TRBD1. CDR1 is SGHRS, CDR2 YFSETQ, per germline. Trimming at V came to 6 bases and at J to 6 bases, leaving 4 bases not matched to a gene. This CDR3 is 13 amino acids long. The CDR3 sequence: CASMGTGFNEQFF. In DNA form, the CDR3 reads TGCGCCAGCATGGGGACAGGGTTCAATGAGCAGTTCTTC.

The V gene is TRBV27, the J gene TRBJ1-2; 8 nucleotides agree with TRBD1. The CDR3 totals 16 residues. The J segment lost 6 bases and the V segment lost 3 bases, leaving 12 bases of the junction unmatched. Germline-derived CDR1 and CDR2 are MNHEY and SMNVEV (reference sequence). The CDR3 loop reads CASSLSRGRRGNGYTF. Written as DNA, the CDR3 is TGTGCCAGCAGTTTGAGCAGGGGGCGCAGGGGGAATGGCTACACCTTC.

The rearrangement uses TRBV28 and TRBJ1-2; D is possibly TRBD1 (5 bases). This CDR3 is 13 amino acids long. The germline gives CDR1 MDHEN, CDR2 SYDVKM. Trimming removed 5 bases from V and 4 bases from J, with 11 bases in between. CDR3 sequence: CASSTPGGYGYTF. CDR3 DNA: TGTGCCAGCAGTACCCCCGGGGGCTATGGCTACACCTTC.

V usage is TRBV30 and J usage is TRBJ1-6; 8 bases are shared with TRBD1. Trimming removed 1 base from V and 7 bases from J; junction bases left unmatched: 6. The germline V gene has CDR1 GTSNPN and CDR2 SVGIG (reference sequence). The CDR3 has 15 residues. CDR3 nucleotide sequence: TGTGCCTGGAGTGGTAAAACAGGGGGGAATTCACCCCTCCACTTT. Translated: CAWSGKTGGNSPLHF.

The genes are TRBV27 and TRBJ2-7, with D perhaps TRBD2 (6 bases). Germline-derived CDR1 and CDR2 are MNHEY and SMNVEV (reference sequence). V lost 11 bases, J lost 3 bases, and 11 bases lay in between. This CDR3 has 11 amino acids. The CDR3 loop is CAPGRHYEQYF. The CDR3 coding sequence is TGTGCCCCGGGGAGGCACTACGAGCAGTACTTC.

The chain joins TRBV27 to TRBJ1-5; no reliable D call. The germline V gene has CDR1 MNHEY and CDR2 SMNVEV (reference sequence). The CDR3 is 14 amino acids. V dropped 7 bases and J dropped 7 bases, with 17 bases sitting between them. CDR3 coding DNA: TGTGCCAGCAAAGACGGACGGTCGGGCCAGCCCCAGCATTTT. Amino acid sequence: CASKDGRSGQPQHF.

The CDR3 DNA reads TGTGCCAGCAGTTCCTACCGGGACAGAAGTCATAATGAAAAACTGTTTTTT. Residues: CASSSYRDRSHNEKLFF. V usage is TRBV28 and J usage is TRBJ1-4; 7 nucleotides agree with TRBD1. This CDR3 contains 17 residues. Unmatched junction bases numbered 12, after V lost 4 bases and J lost 4 bases. Germline V lookup: CDR1 MDHEN, CDR2 SYDVKM. The full variable domain, with the rest looked up from reference TRBV28 and TRBJ1-4, is DVKVTQSSRYLVKRTGEKVFLECVQDMDHENMFWYRQDPGLGLRLIYFSYDVKMKEKGDIPEGYSVSREKKERFSLILESASTNQTSMYLCASSSYRDRSHNEKLFFGSGTQLSVL.

This clone was found a few times. V and J are TRBV7-6 and TRBJ1-1; TRBD1 is a possible D gene (5 bases). The germline gives CDR1 SGHVS, CDR2 FNYEAQ. The CDR3 covers 14 residues. V dropped 5 bases and J dropped 5 bases, with 15 bases sitting between them. The CDR3 DNA sequence: TGTGCCAGCAGCCGAGGGGCTTTTGGGACTGAAGCTTTCTTT. This translates into CASSRGAFGTEAFF.

This sequence joins TRBV28 and TRBJ2-5, with D possibly being TRBD2 (6 bases). The CDR3 has 15 residues. Germline V lookup: CDR1 MDHEN, CDR2 SYDVKM. Trimming took off 3 bases at V and 3 bases at J, with 14 bases between the two ends. The CDR3 loop reads CASSFPLLAKETQYF. In nucleotides, the CDR3 is TGTGCCAGCAGTTTCCCCCTACTAGCCAAAGAGACCCAGTACTTC.

About this clone: This same CDR3 is encoded by further DNA sequences in the sample. J is TRBJ1-4 and V is TRBV28; perhaps TRBD1 as D (5 bases). CDR1 MDHEN and CDR2 SYDVKM come from the germline V gene. Trimming removed 6 bases at V and 4 bases at J, with 12 bases between. The CDR3 extends over 14 amino acids. In DNA form, the CDR3 reads TGTGCCAGCAGGGGGCAGGGTGGTAATGAAAAACTGTTTTTT. It specifies CASRGQGGNEKLFF.

The chain couples TRBV27 to TRBJ1-5, with no clear D. CDR1 is MNHEY, CDR2 SMNVEV, per germline (reference sequence). Trimming removed 6 bases at V and 2 bases at J, with 17 bases between. The length of the CDR3 is 16 residues. CDR3 region: CASSRTDGVRNQPQHF. The CDR3 coding sequence is TGTGCCAGCAGCCGGACGGATGGGGTTCGCAATCAGCCCCAGCATTTT.

V is TRBV5-1 and J is TRBJ2-1, with D possibly being TRBD1 (6 bases). The V and J ends lost 1 base and 7 bases respectively, with 15 bases between them. From germline, CDR1 is SGHRS and CDR2 YFSETQ. This CDR3 spans 15 amino acids. CDR3: CASSLTRTAPNEQFF. CDR3 nucleotides: TGCGCCAGCAGCTTGACCCGGACAGCCCCGAATGAGCAGTTCTTC.

The chain links TRBV4-2 to TRBJ2-7; 13 bases map to TRBD2. Germline assignment: CDR1 LGHNA and CDR2 YNFKEQ. This CDR3 contains 17 residues. The J segment lost 1 base and the V segment lost 4 bases, leaving 7 bases of the junction unmatched. The CDR3 coding sequence is TGTGCCAGCAGCCCTCGGACTAGCGGGAGTGGTTCCTACGAGCAGTACTTC. Amino acid sequence: CASSPRTSGSGSYEQYF.

The V gene is TRBV6-5, the J gene TRBJ1-1; a possible D gene is TRBD1 (6 bases). CDR1 is MNHEY, CDR2 SVGAGI, per germline. This CDR3 has 14 residues. The V end was cut by 6 bases, the J end by 4 bases, with 15 bases between. The CDR3 is CASSPDRSRTEAFF. The CDR3 coding sequence is TGTGCCAGCAGCCCCGACAGGTCCCGCACTGAAGCTTTCTTT.